This entry concerns a single T cell receptor beta chain. Its antigen is currently unknown. The entry originates in a study of shared clonotypes between healthy human individuals. Findings and caveats of the study: Clonotypes that were shared across a handful of donors made up around 5% of naive CD4 clonotypes. Estimated richness values were generally larger in naive subsets than in memory subsets.

Looked up from germline, CDR1 is MNHNY and CDR2 is SVGAGI (reference sequence). Trimming left V 6 bases short and J 0 bases short, with 12 bases between. The CDR3 runs to 14 residues. Deep-level settings were used for running the assay. Generated by immunoSEQ multiplex PCR, the TCRdb table keeps only in-frame clones and is missing some. Of some 1,400,000 clones listed, approximately 97% are singletons. This receptor was identified in a man under 40 in good health. The chain combines TRBV6-6 with TRBJ2-7, with a possible D match to TRBD1 (6 bases). The sample taken for sequencing was naive CD4+ T cells sorted from blood. Subset noted: CD45RA+ positively selected. The CDR3 nucleotides are TGTGCCAGCAGCCAGGGGATGGGCTCCTACGAGCAGTACTTC. This gives the protein CASSQGMGSYEQYF.